This is a list of T cell receptor beta chains from one sample in a study of T cell repertoires in cytomegalovirus infection. TCRdb re-analysed the reads in MiXCR, keeping a single row per CDR3 protein. Of roughly 160,000 distinct CDR3 sequences listed, roughly 20% are singletons. Their antigen targets remain unknown. The sequencing here drew on CD8+ T cells from cultured PBMCs, taken from culture after CMV antigen stimulation. These TCRs come from a human donor in good health (CMV status not recorded). Some clones in this sample may be carry-over from other donors' samples. The CDR3 runs from the conserved cysteine through the conserved F or W. D genes are given only for firm matches. Rows may omit the clone size; those that give it use once, few, many or a size class.

V,D,size,J,length,CDR3,DNA
TRBV28,.,.,TRBJ2-1,17,CASSLSPRRKSYNEQFF,TGTGCCAGCAGTTTATCCCCGAGGCGGAAATCCTACAATGAGCAGTTCTTC
TRBV14,TRBD1,.,TRBJ1-2,16,CASSPYGQGGNYGYTF,TGTGCCAGCAGCCCCTACGGACAGGGAGGAAACTATGGCTACACCTTC
TRBV12-3/TRBV12-4,.,.,TRBJ1-2,14,CASSLGTPDYGYTF,TGTGCCAGCAGTTTAGGGACCCCGGACTATGGCTACACCTTC
TRBV28,.,few,TRBJ1-2,15,CASSSGTLAFYGYTF,TGTGCCAGCAGTTCAGGGACACTTGCATTCTATGGCTACACCTTC
TRBV7-2,TRBD2,.,TRBJ2-3,19,CASSLGTSGGPTSTDTQYF,TGTGCCAGCAGCTTAGGGACCAGCGGGGGGCCCACTAGCACAGATACGCAGTATTTT
TRBV27,.,.,TRBJ2-1,15,CASSSLPMASNEQFF,TGTGCCAGCAGTTCCCTTCCAATGGCCTCCAATGAGCAGTTCTTC
TRBV7-9,TRBD1,few,TRBJ1-4,16,CASSPSQGATNEKLFF,TGTGCCAGCAGCCCATCACAGGGGGCAACTAATGAAAAACTGTTTTTT
TRBV7-8,.,.,TRBJ1-2,14,CASTPRTGYYGYTF,TGTGCCAGCACCCCTCGGACCGGATACTATGGCTACACCTTC
TRBV20-1,TRBD2,.,TRBJ2-1,20,CSATLGASGGLTHSYNEQFF,TGCAGTGCTACCCTCGGAGCTAGCGGGGGCCTCACTCATTCCTACAATGAGCAGTTCTTC
TRBV7-8,.,.,TRBJ2-7,16,CASSNMPRDTRYEQYF,TGTGCCAGCAGCAATATGCCGCGGGACACTCGCTACGAGCAGTACTTC
TRBV6-1,.,.,TRBJ2-7,15,CASSELWRANYEQYF,TGTGCCAGCAGTGAACTTTGGAGGGCAAACTACGAGCAGTACTTC
TRBV9,.,few,TRBJ1-1,18,CASSVDPAPGGMNTEAFF,TGTGCCAGCAGCGTAGACCCCGCGCCGGGCGGCATGAACACTGAAGCTTTCTTT
TRBV7-6,.,.,TRBJ1-1,14,CASSYSAEFAEAFF,TGTGCCAGCAGCTATAGCGCCGAGTTTGCTGAAGCTTTCTTT
TRBV7-9,TRBD1,many,TRBJ1-1,19,CASSQPDRGAPYLNTEAFF,TGTGCCAGCAGCCAACCCGACAGGGGCGCCCCTTACCTGAACACTGAAGCTTTCTTT
TRBV7-6,.,few,TRBJ1-1,13,CASSPSLTTEAFF,TGTGCCAGCAGCCCCTCCTTAACCACTGAAGCTTTCTTT
TRBV12-3/TRBV12-4,TRBD1,many,TRBJ2-3,16,CASSVAGTGDTDTQYF,TGTGCCAGCAGTGTAGCCGGGACAGGAGACACAGATACGCAGTATTTT
TRBV20-1,.,few,TRBJ1-1,12,CSARGLRKEAFF,TGCAGTGCTAGAGGACTAAGGAAAGAAGCTTTCTTT
TRBV30,TRBD1,.,TRBJ2-7,15,CAWSGGTGGFYEQYF,TGTGCCTGGAGTGGTGGGACAGGGGGCTTCTACGAGCAGTACTTC
TRBV7-2,.,few,TRBJ2-7,14,CASSLGAGYNEQYF,TGTGCCAGCAGCTTAGGAGCAGGGTACAACGAGCAGTACTTC
TRBV7-8,.,.,TRBJ2-1,14,CASSSEAGENEQFF,TGTGCCAGCAGCTCGGAAGCAGGGGAAAATGAGCAGTTCTTC
TRBV12-3/TRBV12-4,.,many,TRBJ1-1,12,CASSLLSTEAFF,TGTGCCAGCAGCCTGCTCTCCACTGAAGCTTTCTTT
TRBV12-3/TRBV12-4,TRBD2,.,TRBJ2-3,17,CASSLLTGGVVGDTQYF,TGTGCCAGCAGTTTACTAACGGGGGGAGTGGTCGGAGATACGCAGTATTTT
TRBV3-1,.,.,TRBJ1-5,13,CASSQRPSQPQHF,TGTGCCAGCAGCCAGCGGCCAAGCCAGCCCCAGCATTTT
TRBV6-1,.,.,TRBJ1-1,15,CASSSGPIRDTEAFF,TGTGCCAGCAGCTCCGGCCCCATAAGGGACACTGAAGCTTTCTTT
TRBV7-2,.,few,TRBJ2-1,14,CASSLGATDNEQFF,TGTGCCAGCAGCTTAGGTGCCACTGACAATGAGCAGTTCTTC
TRBV12-3/TRBV12-4,.,.,TRBJ1-1,18,CASSLYPGAGAMNTEAFF,TGTGCCAGCAGTTTATACCCGGGGGCGGGGGCGATGAACACTGAAGCTTTCTTT
TRBV15,.,.,TRBJ2-1,13,CATSRDRWNEQFF,TGTGCCACCAGCAGAGATCGGTGGAATGAGCAGTTCTTC
TRBV6-7,.,.,TRBJ1-2,16,CASSYTPGESSWGYTF,TGTGCCAGCAGTTACACCCCCGGGGAGTCGAGTTGGGGCTACACCTTC
TRBV20-1,TRBD1,few,TRBJ1-2,13,CSAMTGVDYGYTF,TGCAGTGCTATGACAGGGGTCGACTATGGCTACACCTTC
TRBV28,TRBD1,.,TRBJ2-7,15,CASSSGQGISYEQYF,TGTGCCAGCAGTAGCGGACAGGGTATTTCCTACGAGCAGTACTTC
TRBV6-6,TRBD1,few,TRBJ2-1,16,CASSNRDRGSYNEQFF,TGTGCCAGCAGTAACCGGGACAGGGGCTCCTACAATGAGCAGTTCTTC